One and the same sample provided the 27 T cell receptor beta chains below, sequenced in a study of molecular identifiers for immune sequencing clone quantification. TCRdb passed the PCR reads through MiXCR, listing each CDR3 protein once. The repertoire holds around 480,000 distinct CDR3 sequences, around a fifth seen once, with under 0.85% in the top ten. The sample comprised naive CD8+ T cells from blood, with Jurkat cell RNA spiked in. Subset: FACS-sorted CD8+CD4-CCR7+CD45RA+ naive T cells. Receptors originate from a human donor in good health. Some libraries in this study had Jurkat cell RNA spiked in.

This rearrangement joins TRBV6-2 or TRBV6-3 to TRBJ1-4; TRBD1 might be the D (6 bases). Germline V gene lookup returns CDR1 MNHEY and CDR2 SVGEGT. There are 16 residues in the CDR3. The ends were cut back, 6 bases at V and 0 bases at J, with 14 bases in the middle. Here the CDR3 DNA reads TGTGCCAGCAGCTGGACAGCTGATGCAACTAATGAAAAACTGTTTTTT. As protein: CASSWTADATNEKLFF.

This clonotype was picked up a small number of times. CDR3 residues: CASTQQGIIVGDTEAFF. The CDR3 DNA reads TGTGCCAGCACCCAACAGGGAATTATAGTCGGCGACACTGAAGCTTTCTTT. The genes are TRBV6-2 or TRBV6-3 and TRBJ1-1; TRBD1 might be the D (6 bases). V was cut by 7 bases and J by 3 bases, with 24 bases left in between. This CDR3 has 17 residues. Per the germline V gene, CDR1 is MNHEY and CDR2 is SVGEGT.

This clonotype was found a few times. The chain joins TRBV4-3 to TRBJ2-7; D is tentatively TRBD1 or TRBD2 (7 bases each). The CDR3 covers 17 residues. The germline V and J ends were trimmed by 0 bases and 3 bases, with 18 bases remaining between them. The germline V gene encodes CDR1 LGHNA and CDR2 YSLEER. The CDR3 reads CASSQERTRGGYYEQYF. The CDR3, as DNA: TGCGCCAGCAGCCAAGAGAGGACCAGGGGGGGGTACTACGAGCAGTACTTC.

A word on this clonotype: A much larger clone differs by one base, so this may be a read error. This rearrangement joins TRBV7-9 to TRBJ2-7, with TRBD2 as a possible D gene (7 bases). The CDR3 runs 13 residues. Per germline, CDR1 SEHNR and CDR2 FQNEAQ (reference sequence). CDR3 region: CASSFSGDYEQHF. CDR3 DNA: TGTGCCAGCAGCTTTTCAGGGGACTACGAGCAGCACTTC.

On this clonotype: This may arise from a read error, as a much more abundant clone is one base away. The gene calls are TRBV14 and TRBJ2-5; D unclear. From germline, CDR1 is SGHDN and CDR2 FVKESK. This CDR3 spans 12 amino acids. The DNA for the CDR3 is TGTGCCAGCAGCCACGGCCAAGAGGCCCAGTACTTC. This gives the protein CASSHGQEAQYF. Looking up the rest from reference TRBV14 and TRBJ2-5 gives the full variable domain: EAGVTQFPSHSVIEKGQTVTLRCDPISGHDNLYWYRRVMGKEIKFLLHFVKESKQDESGMPNNRFLAERTGGTYSTLKVQPAELEDSGVYFCASSHGQEAQYFGPGTRLLVL.

The table lists this clonotype with a few counts. The V and J genes are TRBV9 and TRBJ2-7; 7 nucleotides match TRBD1. The length of the CDR3 is 15 residues. V dropped 5 bases and J dropped 8; count of bases not matched to a gene: 16. CDR1 SGDLS and CDR2 YYNGEE come from the germline V gene. CDR3 coding DNA: TGTGCCAGCAGTCCCAACTCCGGGACAGATTCCCAGCAGTACTTC. Translation gives CASSPNSGTDSQQYF. The full variable domain, its missing parts supplied by reference TRBV9 and TRBJ2-7, is DSGVTQTPKHLITATGQRVTLRCSPRSGDLSVYWYQQSLDQGLQFLIQYYNGEERAKGNILERFSAQQFPDLHSELNLSSLELGDSALYFCASSPNSGTDSQQYFGPGTRLTVT.

This clonotype was counted ten times or more. This rearrangement joins TRBV9 to TRBJ2-2, with 14 positions matching TRBD2. The V gene's germline CDR1 is SGDLS and CDR2 YYNGEE. The CDR3 length is 18 residues. The junction had 8 bases not matched to a gene; V was cut back by 2 bases and J by 5 bases. The CDR3 nucleotides are TGTGCCAGCAGCGTTCGACCGGGACTAGCGGGAGAAACCGGGGAGCTGTTTTTT. Translation: CASSVRPGLAGETGELFF. Using reference TRBV9 and TRBJ2-2 for the parts outside the CDR3, the full variable domain is DSGVTQTPKHLITATGQRVTLRCSPRSGDLSVYWYQQSLDQGLQFLIQYYNGEERAKGNILERFSAQQFPDLHSELNLSSLELGDSALYFCASSVRPGLAGETGELFFGEGSRLTVL.

In its sample, this clonotype was seen a few times. The chain recombines TRBV5-6 with TRBJ2-1; D is uncertain. The CDR3 spans 15 residues. CDR1 is SGHDT, CDR2 YYEEEE, per germline. The V end was cut by 5 bases, the J end by 3 bases, with 15 bases between. The CDR3 DNA reads as TGTGCCAGCAGACCTAGGAAGGTCCTCTACAATGAGCAGTTCTTC. This translates into CASRPRKVLYNEQFF.

Many counts were recorded for this clonotype. J is TRBJ2-6 and V is TRBV20-1; TRBD1 or TRBD2 may be the D gene (5 bases each). The germline V gene encodes CDR1 DFQATT and CDR2 SNEGSKA (reference sequence). The CDR3 extends over 15 amino acids. The V and J ends lost 5 bases and 0 bases respectively, with 11 bases between them. The CDR3 spells CSARGIDSGANVLTF. The CDR3 DNA sequence: TGCAGTGCTCGGGGCATCGACTCTGGGGCCAACGTCCTGACTTTC.

This clonotype was seen ten or more times. The chain carries TRBV20-1 and TRBJ1-5, with 10 bases fitting TRBD1. CDR1 DFQATT and CDR2 SNEGSKA come from the germline V gene (reference sequence). Germline trimming cut 3 bases from V and 6 bases from J; bases unmatched to any gene: 5. The CDR3 length is 14 residues. The CDR3 DNA sequence: TGCAGTGCTAGTGACAGGGGGCTTGTTCAGCCCCAGCATTTT. Translating gives CSASDRGLVQPQHF.

J is TRBJ2-7 and V is TRBV28; 13 positions match TRBD2. Germline trimming cut 5 bases from V and 2 bases from J; bases unmatched to any gene: 3. Per the germline V gene, CDR1 is MDHEN and CDR2 is SYDVKM. The CDR3 length is 15 residues. As DNA, the CDR3 is TGTGCCAGCAGTACTAGCGGGAGGGTAACCTACGAGCAGTACTTC. It codes for CASSTSGRVTYEQYF. Complete variable domain (other parts from reference TRBV28 and TRBJ2-7): DVKVTQSSRYLVKRTGEKVFLECVQDMDHENMFWYRQDPGLGLRLIYFSYDVKMKEKGDIPEGYSVSREKKERFSLILESASTNQTSMYLCASSTSGRVTYEQYFGPGTRLTVT.

This clonotype appeared a few times. The rearrangement joins TRBV7-9 to TRBJ2-7; D is possibly TRBD2 (5 bases). Germline CDR1 SEHNR, CDR2 FQNEAQ (reference sequence). V dropped 4 bases and J dropped 7 bases, with 20 bases sitting between them. CDR3 length equals 15 residues. The CDR3 reads CASSSGPSGGLEQYF. CDR3 sequence (DNA): TGTGCCAGCAGCTCAGGTCCCAGCGGTGGTCTGGAGCAGTACTTC.

The V gene is TRBV7-9, the J gene TRBJ2-5; 7 positions match TRBD1. The CDR3 is made up of 14 amino acids. The V gene's germline CDR1 is SEHNR and CDR2 FQNEAQ (reference sequence). Germline trimming cut 5 bases from V and 5 bases from J; bases unmatched to any gene: 8. CDR3 sequence: CASSTTGKFETQYF. The CDR3, as DNA: TGTGCCAGCAGCACGACAGGGAAATTCGAGACCCAGTACTTC.

This clonotype was seen repeatedly, ten times or more. This sequence joins TRBV6-5 and TRBJ2-1, with unresolved D. The V gene lost 2 bases and the J gene lost 6 bases, with 8 bases spanning the gap. In germline, CDR1 is MNHEY, CDR2 SVGAGI. The length of the CDR3 is 13 residues. The CDR3 bases are TGTGCCAGCAGTTACGACCTCCTCAATGAGCAGTTCTTC. Its protein is CASSYDLLNEQFF.

On this clonotype itself: A much larger clone differs from this one at a single base, so this may be a read error. The conserved phenylalanine or tryptophan normally closing the CDR3 is absent here, so this likely arose from a read error. This rearrangement joins TRBV28 to TRBJ1-6, with D maybe TRBD1 (6 bases). Germline CDR1 is MDHEN and CDR2 is SYDVKM. The germline V and J ends were trimmed by 3 bases and 5 bases, with 11 bases remaining between them. This CDR3 is built from 15 residues. The DNA for the CDR3 is TGTGCCAGCAGTTTTAGGGGGTCCCATAATTCACCCCTCCACCTT. Protein product: CASSFRGSHNSPLHL.

This clonotype has ten or more counts. This chain links TRBV2 with TRBJ1-5; D possibly corresponds to TRBD1 (5 bases). The CDR3 contains 16 residues. The ends were cut back, 6 bases at V and 7 bases at J, with 22 bases in the middle. CDR1 SNHLY and CDR2 FYNNEI come from the germline V gene. The CDR3 loop is CASRDSPAGSDQPQHF. For the CDR3, the DNA is TGTGCCAGCAGGGACTCCCCGGCAGGGTCGGACCAGCCCCAGCATTTT. Supplemented by reference TRBV2 and TRBJ1-5, the full variable domain reads EPEVTQTPSHQVTQMGQEVILRCVPISNHLYFYWYRQILGQKVEFLVSFYNNEISEKSEIFDDQFSVERPDGSNFTLKIRSTKLEDSAMYFCASRDSPAGSDQPQHFGDGTRLSIL.

This clonotype was found many times. In DNA, the CDR3 is TGTGCCAGCAGTTACTCGCGGGAGTGGGACGAGCAGTACTTC. It translates to CASSYSREWDEQYF. The V call is TRBV6-6, the J call TRBJ2-7; 7 bases map to TRBD2. Germline CDR1 is MNHNY and CDR2 is SVGAGI (reference sequence). Germline trimming cut 0 bases from V and 5 bases from J; bases unmatched to any gene: 4. The CDR3 is 14 amino acids.

This clonotype turned up a few times. This sequence joins TRBV12-5 and TRBJ2-3; TRBD1 matches at 12 bases. This CDR3 comprises 16 residues. Germline V CDR1 and CDR2: LGHNT, FRNRAP. The V segment lost 1 base and the J segment 9 bases; nucleotides outside the gene matches: 8. CDR3 DNA: TGTGCTAGTGGTTTGGACCGGGACAGGGGGCAGTCGACGCAGTATTTT. Residues: CASGLDRDRGQSTQYF.

This clonotype was seen more than once but under ten times. This CDR3 is CASSSLSPDTQYF. For the CDR3, the DNA is TGCGCCAGCAGCTCCCTTTCCCCAGATACGCAGTATTTT. This sequence joins TRBV4-1 and TRBJ2-3; D gene uncertain. Germline V CDR1 and CDR2: MGHRA, YSYEKL. The V end was cut by 5 bases, the J end by 4 bases, with 10 bases between. This CDR3 spans 13 amino acids.

This clonotype has at least ten counts. CDR3 sequence reads: CASSLQEGADEKLFF. The DNA of the CDR3 is TGCGCCAGCAGCCTTCAGGAGGGGGCGGATGAAAAACTGTTTTTT. This chain links TRBV4-1 with TRBJ1-4, with 7 bases aligning to TRBD1. The CDR3 is made up of 15 amino acids. Germline V gives CDR1 MGHRA, CDR2 YSYEKL. The V gene end was trimmed by 4 bases and the J gene end by 6 bases; junction bases not matched to a gene: 8.

This clonotype was seen repeatedly, ten times or more. The V gene is TRBV29-1, the J gene TRBJ2-7; 11 bases are shared with TRBD2. This CDR3 is 15 amino acids long. CDR1 and CDR2 from the germline V gene are SQVTM and ANQGSEA. J was trimmed by 2 bases and V by 2 bases; bases with no gene match: 5. For the CDR3, the DNA is TGCAGCGTTGAACTCACTAGCGGGGGAGCCTACGAGCAGTACTTC. This gives the protein CSVELTSGGAYEQYF.

This chain links TRBV2 with TRBJ1-1; no clear D gene. Per the germline V gene, CDR1 is SNHLY and CDR2 is FYNNEI. The CDR3 loop spans 10 amino acids. The V gene lost 11 bases and the J gene lost 10 bases, with 14 bases spanning the gap. This CDR3 reads CAAYIRGAFF. CDR3 bases: TGTGCCGCGTACATTCGTGGAGCTTTCTTT.

This clonotype has ten or more counts. The chain is built from TRBV28 and TRBJ2-3; D is perhaps TRBD1 (6 bases). The CDR3 runs 12 residues. Germline CDR1 is MDHEN and CDR2 is SYDVKM. V was shortened by 6 bases and J by 9 bases, with 13 bases between the two germline ends. CDR3 sequence reads: CASSYLRGTQYF. Here the CDR3 DNA reads TGTGCCAGCAGCTATCTGAGGGGGACGCAGTATTTT.

This clonotype was recorded many times. The chain uses TRBV20-1 and TRBJ2-5; 9 bases match TRBD2. The ends lost 0 bases at V and 4 bases at J; junction bases unmatched: 15. CDR3 length: 18 residues. In germline, CDR1 is DFQATT, CDR2 SNEGSKA (reference sequence). This CDR3 is CSARDPSGNTIRSETQYF. The CDR3, as DNA: TGCAGTGCTAGAGACCCTAGCGGGAATACTATTCGTTCAGAGACCCAGTACTTC.

In its sample, this clonotype was seen a few times. The genes are TRBV12-3 or TRBV12-4 and TRBJ1-5, with TRBD1 identical over 8 bases. This CDR3 region has 14 residues. The ends lost 4 bases at V and 5 bases at J; junction bases unmatched: 4. CDR3 in DNA: TGTGCCAGCAGTTCGGACAGGGACTATCAGCCCCAGCATTTT. The encoded protein is CASSSDRDYQPQHF.

About this clonotype: This is likely a read error, given that the CDR3 carries no conserved phenylalanine or tryptophan at its end. The limits of the CDR3 on the DNA are not certain, so only TCRdb's listed CDR3 is given. The rearrangement uses TRBV7-9 and TRBJ2-3; the D call of TRBD2 is as the table states it, not checked on the DNA. The CDR3 spans 17 residues, counting both ends. In germline, CDR1 is SEHNR, CDR2 FQNEAQ (reference sequence). The CDR3 sequence is CASSLAFRLDTPYKLFI.

At least ten counts were recorded for this clonotype. This rearrangement joins TRBV14 to TRBJ2-3; D unclear. Germline CDR1 and CDR2: SGHDN and FVKESK. V lost 5 bases and J lost 4, with 10 bases in between. The length of the CDR3 is 13 residues. DNA of the CDR3: TGTGCCAGCAGCGTCGGTAGTGCAGATACGCAGTATTTT. Translated, it gives CASSVGSADTQYF.